The clone carrying this T cell receptor beta chain was seen a single time. The data were produced by immunoSEQ multiplex PCR, yet TCRdb's version contains in-frame clones alone and is incomplete. The table lists 200,000 to 250,000 clones, 86% of them singletons. The data stem from a study of blood T cell repertoires in COVID-19. The CDR3 spans 14 residues. V lost 1 base and J lost 3, with 12 bases in between. CDR1 is GTSNPN, CDR2 SVGIG, per germline (reference sequence). Patients in Seattle were enrolled during active infection, then followed longitudinally. Specimen: peripheral blood. The clonotype originates from a woman aged 45-65 years with COVID-19, enrolled during active disease. J is TRBJ1-1 and V is TRBV30, with a tentative D call TRBD1 (6 bases). The DNA of the CDR3 is TGTGCCTGGAGTGCAGGACAGTTACACACTGAAGCTTTCTTT. It encodes CAWSAGQLHTEAFF.